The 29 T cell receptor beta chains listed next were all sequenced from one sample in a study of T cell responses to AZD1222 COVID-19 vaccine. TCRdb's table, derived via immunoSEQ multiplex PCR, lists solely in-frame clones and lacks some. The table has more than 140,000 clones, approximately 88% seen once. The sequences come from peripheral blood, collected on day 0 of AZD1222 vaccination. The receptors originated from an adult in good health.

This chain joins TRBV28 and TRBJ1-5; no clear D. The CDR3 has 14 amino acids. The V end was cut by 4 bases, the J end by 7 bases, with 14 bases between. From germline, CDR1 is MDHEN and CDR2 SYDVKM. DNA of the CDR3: TGTGCCAGCAGTTCCCCGGGAGTGGGGCAGCCCCAGCATTTT. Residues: CASSSPGVGQPQHF.

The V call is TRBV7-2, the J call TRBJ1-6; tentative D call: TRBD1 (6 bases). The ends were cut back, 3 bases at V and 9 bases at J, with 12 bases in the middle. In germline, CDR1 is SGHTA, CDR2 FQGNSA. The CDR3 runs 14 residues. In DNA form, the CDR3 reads TGTGCCAGCAGCTTCAGGGGTTTAGGTTCACCCCTCCACTTT. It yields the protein CASSFRGLGSPLHF.

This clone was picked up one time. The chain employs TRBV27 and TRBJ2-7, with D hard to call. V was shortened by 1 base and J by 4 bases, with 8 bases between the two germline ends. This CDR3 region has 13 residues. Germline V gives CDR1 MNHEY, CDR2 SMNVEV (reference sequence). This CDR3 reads CASSLWRNYEQYF. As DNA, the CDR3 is TGTGCCAGCAGTTTATGGAGAAATTACGAGCAGTACTTC.

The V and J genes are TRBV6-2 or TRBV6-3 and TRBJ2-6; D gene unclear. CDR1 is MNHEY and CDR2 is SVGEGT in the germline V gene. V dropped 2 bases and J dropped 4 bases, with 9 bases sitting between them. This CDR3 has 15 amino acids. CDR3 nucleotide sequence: TGTGCCAGCAGTTACCATCGCTCGGGGGCCAACGTCCTGACTTTC. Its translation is CASSYHRSGANVLTF.

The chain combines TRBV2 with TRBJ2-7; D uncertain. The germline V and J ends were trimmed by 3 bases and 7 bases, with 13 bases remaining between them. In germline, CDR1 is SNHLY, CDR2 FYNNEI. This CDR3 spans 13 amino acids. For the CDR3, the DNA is TGTGCCAGCAGTGACGCGCCGGGTTGGGAGCAGTACTTC. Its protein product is CASSDAPGWEQYF.

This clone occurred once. In DNA, the CDR3 is TGTGCCAGCAGCTTCCGGGAACTAAGAAACACCATATATTTT. This codes for CASSFRELRNTIYF. The V and J genes are TRBV7-9 and TRBJ1-3; D not resolved. The germline V and J ends were trimmed by 3 bases and 5 bases, with 11 bases remaining between them. From germline, CDR1 is SEHNR and CDR2 FQNEAQ (reference sequence). The CDR3 loop spans 14 amino acids.

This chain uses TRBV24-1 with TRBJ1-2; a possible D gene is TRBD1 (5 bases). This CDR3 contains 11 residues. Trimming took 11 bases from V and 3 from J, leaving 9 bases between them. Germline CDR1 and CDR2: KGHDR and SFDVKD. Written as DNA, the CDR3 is TGTGCCATCCGGGGGGACTATGGCTACACCTTC. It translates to CAIRGDYGYTF.

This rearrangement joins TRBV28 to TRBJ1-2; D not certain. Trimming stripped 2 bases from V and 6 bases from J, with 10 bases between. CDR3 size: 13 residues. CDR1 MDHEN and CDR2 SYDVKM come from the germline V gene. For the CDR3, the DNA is TGTGCCAGCAGTTTAGAACCCGAGGATGGCTACACCTTC. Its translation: CASSLEPEDGYTF.

CDR3: CASRSGIGGGSPLHF. The CDR3 coding sequence is TGTGCCAGCAGGTCGGGGATAGGGGGAGGGTCACCCCTCCACTTT. The chain employs TRBV28 and TRBJ1-6, with a tentative D call TRBD1 (6 bases). This CDR3 is built from 15 residues. Trimming took 6 bases from V and 10 from J, leaving 19 bases between them. Germline V gene lookup returns CDR1 MDHEN and CDR2 SYDVKM.

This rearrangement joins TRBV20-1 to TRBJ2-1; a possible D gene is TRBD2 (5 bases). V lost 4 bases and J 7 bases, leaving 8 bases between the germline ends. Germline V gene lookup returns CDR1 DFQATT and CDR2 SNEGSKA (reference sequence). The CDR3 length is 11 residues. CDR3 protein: CSATTSNEQFF. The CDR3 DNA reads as TGCAGTGCTACAACTAGTAATGAGCAGTTCTTC.

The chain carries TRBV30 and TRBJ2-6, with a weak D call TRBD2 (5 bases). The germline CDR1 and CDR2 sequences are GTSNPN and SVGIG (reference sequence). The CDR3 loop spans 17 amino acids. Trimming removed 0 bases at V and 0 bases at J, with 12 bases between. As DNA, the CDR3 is TGTGCCTGGAGTGTATATAGGCGGGTCTCTGGGGCCAACGTCCTGACTTTC. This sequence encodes CAWSVYRRVSGANVLTF. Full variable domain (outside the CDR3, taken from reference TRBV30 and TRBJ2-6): SQTIHQWPATLVQPVGSPLSLECTVEGTSNPNLYWYRQAAGRGLQLLFYSVGIGQISSEVPQNLSASRPQDRQFILSSKKLLLSDSGFYLCAWSVYRRVSGANVLTFGAGSRLTVL.

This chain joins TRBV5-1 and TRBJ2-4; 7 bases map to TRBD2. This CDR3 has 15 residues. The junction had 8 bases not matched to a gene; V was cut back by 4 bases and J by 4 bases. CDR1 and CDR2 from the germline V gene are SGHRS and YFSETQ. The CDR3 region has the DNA TGCGCCAGCAGCACGCGAGGCGGGAGTAAAAACATTCAGTACTTC. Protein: CASSTRGGSKNIQYF.

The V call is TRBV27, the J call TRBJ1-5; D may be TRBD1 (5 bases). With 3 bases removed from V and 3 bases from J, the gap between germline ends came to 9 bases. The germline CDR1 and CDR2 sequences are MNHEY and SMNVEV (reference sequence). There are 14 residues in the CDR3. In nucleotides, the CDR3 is TGTGCCAGCAGTTTTGGGGGGTCCAATCAGCCCCAGCATTTT. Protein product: CASSFGGSNQPQHF.

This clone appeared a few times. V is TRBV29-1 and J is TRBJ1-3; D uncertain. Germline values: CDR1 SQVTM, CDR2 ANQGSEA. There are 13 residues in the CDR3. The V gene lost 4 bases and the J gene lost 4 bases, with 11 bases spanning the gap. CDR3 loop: CSVARSAGNTIYF. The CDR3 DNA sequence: TGCAGCGTTGCAAGGTCGGCGGGAAACACCATATATTTT.

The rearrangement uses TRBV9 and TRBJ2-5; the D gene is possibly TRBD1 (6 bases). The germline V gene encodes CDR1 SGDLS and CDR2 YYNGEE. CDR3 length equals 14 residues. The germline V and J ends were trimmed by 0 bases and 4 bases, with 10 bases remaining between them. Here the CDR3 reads CASSVAGRGETQYF. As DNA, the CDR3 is TGTGCCAGCAGCGTAGCTGGCAGGGGAGAGACCCAGTACTTC.

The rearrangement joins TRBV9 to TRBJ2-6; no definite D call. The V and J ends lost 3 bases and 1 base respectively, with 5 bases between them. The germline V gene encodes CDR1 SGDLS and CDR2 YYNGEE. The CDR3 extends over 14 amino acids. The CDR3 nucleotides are TGTGCCAGCAGCGAGTGGTCTGGGGCCAACGTCCTGACTTTC. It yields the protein CASSEWSGANVLTF.

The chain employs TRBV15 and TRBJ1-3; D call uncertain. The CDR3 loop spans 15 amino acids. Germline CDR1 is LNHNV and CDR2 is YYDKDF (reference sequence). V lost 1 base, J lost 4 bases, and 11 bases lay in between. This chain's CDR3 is CATSRVRGLGNTIYF. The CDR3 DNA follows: TGTGCCACCAGCAGAGTTCGTGGTTTGGGAAACACCATATATTTT.

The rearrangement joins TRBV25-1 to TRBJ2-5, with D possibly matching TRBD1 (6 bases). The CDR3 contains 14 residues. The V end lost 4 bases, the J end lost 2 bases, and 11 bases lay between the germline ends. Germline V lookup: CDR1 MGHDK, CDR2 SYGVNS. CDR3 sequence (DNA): TGTGCCAGCAGTGGGGACAACCATCAAGAGACCCAGTACTTC. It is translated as CASSGDNHQETQYF.

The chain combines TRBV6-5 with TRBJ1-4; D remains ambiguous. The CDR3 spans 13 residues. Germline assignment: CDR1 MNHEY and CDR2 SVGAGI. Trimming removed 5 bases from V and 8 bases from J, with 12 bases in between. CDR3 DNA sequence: TGTGCCAGCAGTAAATCCTTAAGAGAAAAACTGTTTTTT. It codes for CASSKSLREKLFF.

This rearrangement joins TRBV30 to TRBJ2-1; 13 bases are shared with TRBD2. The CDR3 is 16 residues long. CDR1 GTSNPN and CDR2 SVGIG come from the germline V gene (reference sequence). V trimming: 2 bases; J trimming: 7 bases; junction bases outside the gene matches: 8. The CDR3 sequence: CAWSQGLAGVLNEQFF. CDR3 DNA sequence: TGTGCCTGGAGTCAAGGACTAGCGGGAGTATTGAATGAGCAGTTCTTC.

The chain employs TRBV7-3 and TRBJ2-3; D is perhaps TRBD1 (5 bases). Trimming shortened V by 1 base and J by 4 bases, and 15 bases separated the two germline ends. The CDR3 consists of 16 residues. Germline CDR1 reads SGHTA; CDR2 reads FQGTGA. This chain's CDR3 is CASSLRAGFFSDTQYF. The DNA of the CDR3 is TGTGCCAGCAGCTTAAGAGCAGGGTTTTTTTCAGATACGCAGTATTTT.

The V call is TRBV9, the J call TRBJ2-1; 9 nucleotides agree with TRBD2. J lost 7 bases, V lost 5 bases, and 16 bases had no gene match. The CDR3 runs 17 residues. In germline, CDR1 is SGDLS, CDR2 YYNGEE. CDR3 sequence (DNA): TGTGCCAGCAGTTTTAACTTGGCGGGAGGGCCGGGGAATGAGCAGTTCTTC. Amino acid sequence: CASSFNLAGGPGNEQFF.

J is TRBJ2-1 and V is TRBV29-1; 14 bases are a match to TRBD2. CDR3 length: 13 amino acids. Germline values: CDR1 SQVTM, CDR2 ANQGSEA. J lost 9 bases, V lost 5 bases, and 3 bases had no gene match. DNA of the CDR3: TGCAGCGTTTGGGGACTAGCGGGAGTTGAGCAGTTCTTC. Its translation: CSVWGLAGVEQFF.

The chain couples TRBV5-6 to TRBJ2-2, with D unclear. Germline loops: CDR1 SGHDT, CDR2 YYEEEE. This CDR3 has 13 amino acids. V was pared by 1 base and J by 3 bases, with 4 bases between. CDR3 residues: CASSLIDTGELFF. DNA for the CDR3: TGTGCCAGCAGCTTGATCGACACCGGGGAGCTGTTTTTT.

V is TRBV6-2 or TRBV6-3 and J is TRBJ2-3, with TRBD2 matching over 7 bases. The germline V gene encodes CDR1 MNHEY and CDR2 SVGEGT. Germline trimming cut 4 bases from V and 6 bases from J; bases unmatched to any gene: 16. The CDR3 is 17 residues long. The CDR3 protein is CASSSTRRLSGTDTQYF. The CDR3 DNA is TGTGCCAGCAGTTCTACTCGACGGCTCAGCGGGACTGATACGCAGTATTTT.

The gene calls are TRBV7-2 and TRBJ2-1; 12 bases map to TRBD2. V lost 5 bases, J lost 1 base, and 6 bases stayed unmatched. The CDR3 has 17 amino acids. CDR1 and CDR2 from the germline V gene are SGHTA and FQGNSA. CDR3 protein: CASSVATSGGSYNEQFF. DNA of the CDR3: TGTGCCAGCAGCGTGGCGACTAGCGGGGGTTCCTACAATGAGCAGTTCTTC.

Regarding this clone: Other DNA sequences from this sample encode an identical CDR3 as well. Here the CDR3 reads CASSIGTSGSNEQFF. The CDR3 nucleotides are TGTGCCAGTAGTATCGGGACTAGCGGCTCGAATGAGCAGTTCTTC. The rearrangement joins TRBV19 to TRBJ2-1; TRBD2 agrees at 11 bases. Trimming removed 3 bases from V and 7 bases from J; junction bases left unmatched: 5. The CDR3 totals 15 residues. Germline values: CDR1 LNHDA, CDR2 SQIVND (reference sequence).

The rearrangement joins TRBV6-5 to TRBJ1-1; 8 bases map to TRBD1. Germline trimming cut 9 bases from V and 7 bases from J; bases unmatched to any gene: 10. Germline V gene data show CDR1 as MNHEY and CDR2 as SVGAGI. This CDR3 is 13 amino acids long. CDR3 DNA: TGTGCCAGTGTAGGACAGGGCCCGTATGAAGCTTTCTTT. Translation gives CASVGQGPYEAFF.

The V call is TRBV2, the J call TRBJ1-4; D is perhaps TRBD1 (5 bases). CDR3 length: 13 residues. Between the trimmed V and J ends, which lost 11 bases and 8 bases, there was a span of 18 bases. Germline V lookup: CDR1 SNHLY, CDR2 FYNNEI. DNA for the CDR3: TGTGCCGGTACGACAGTTAGAGGGGAAAAACTGTTTTTT. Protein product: CAGTTVRGEKLFF. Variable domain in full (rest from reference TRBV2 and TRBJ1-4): EPEVTQTPSHQVTQMGQEVILRCVPISNHLYFYWYRQILGQKVEFLVSFYNNEISEKSEIFDDQFSVERPDGSNFTLKIRSTKLEDSAMYFCAGTTVRGEKLFFGSGTQLSVL.